The present T cell receptor beta chain was sequenced within a study of shared clonotypes between healthy human individuals. About the study: The people who gave samples were a couple of women and a few men aged 18 to 49.

Caucasian adults living in Nashville, Tennessee, provided all samples. Partitioning of CD4+ cells yielded a CD45RA+ naive subset and a CD45RA-negative memory subset. The DNA input per sorted-subset replicate PCR was about 180 ng, corresponding to some 30,000 T cell genomes. Sequenced by immunoSEQ multiplex PCR; TCRdb stores in-frame clones only, minus some. The repertoire includes some 1 million clones, around 75% of them detected once, and approximately 1.5% sits in the top ten. V gave up 3 bases and J gave up 0 bases, with 14 bases separating them. The CDR3 contains 16 residues. Germline assignment: CDR1 SGHDT and CDR2 YYEEEE.

The sequenced sample was memory CD4+ T cells sorted from blood. Specified subset: CD45RA-negative fraction. This clonotype was obtained from a man younger than 35 in good health. The genes are TRBV5-6 and TRBJ2-3, with D unresolved. The CDR3 DNA sequence: TGTGCCAGCAGCTCCGCACGGCTGACTAGCACAGATACGCAGTATTTT. It is translated as CASSSARLTSTDTQYF.